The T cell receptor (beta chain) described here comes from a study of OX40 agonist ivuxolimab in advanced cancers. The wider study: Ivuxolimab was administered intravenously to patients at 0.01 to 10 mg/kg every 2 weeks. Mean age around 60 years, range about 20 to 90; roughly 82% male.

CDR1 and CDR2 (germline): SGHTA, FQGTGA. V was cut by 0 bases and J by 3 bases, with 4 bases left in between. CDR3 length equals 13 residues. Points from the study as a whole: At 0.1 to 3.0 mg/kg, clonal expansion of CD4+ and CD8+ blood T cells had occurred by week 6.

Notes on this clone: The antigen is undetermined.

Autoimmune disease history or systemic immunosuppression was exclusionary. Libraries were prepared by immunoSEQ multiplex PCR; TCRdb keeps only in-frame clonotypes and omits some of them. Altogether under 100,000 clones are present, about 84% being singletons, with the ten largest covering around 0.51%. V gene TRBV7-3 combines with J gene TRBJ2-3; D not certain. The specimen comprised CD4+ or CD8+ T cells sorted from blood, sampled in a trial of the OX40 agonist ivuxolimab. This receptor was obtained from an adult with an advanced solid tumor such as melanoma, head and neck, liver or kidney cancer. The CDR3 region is CASSLTITDTQYF. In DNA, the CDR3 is TGTGCCAGCAGCTTAACGATAACAGATACGCAGTATTTT.